The next 17 T cell receptor beta chains were all read from a single sample in a study of blood T cell repertoires in COVID-19. Using immunoSEQ multiplex PCR, the repertoire was profiled, and TCRdb retains in-frame clones only, with some absent. This sample has around 200,000 clones, with around 87% found just once. Sequenced input: peripheral blood. The source is a man aged 35 to 55 with active or convalescent COVID-19.

In its sample, this clone was seen once. This chain connects TRBV7-8 to TRBJ1-4; D is possibly TRBD1 (6 bases). This CDR3 region has 15 residues. Germline lookup yields CDR1 SGHVS and CDR2 FQNEAQ. The V end lost 4 bases, the J end lost 8 bases, and 17 bases lay between the germline ends. The CDR3 protein is CASSSGRADREKLFF. In DNA form, the CDR3 reads TGTGCCAGCAGCTCAGGTCGGGCAGACAGGGAAAAACTGTTTTTT.

J is TRBJ2-2 and V is TRBV19, with 10 nucleotides matching TRBD1. The germline CDR1 and CDR2 sequences are LNHDA and SQIVND (reference sequence). This CDR3 contains 16 residues. Unmatched junction bases numbered 7, after V lost 3 bases and J lost 6 bases. The CDR3 protein is CASSIPGTGDPGELFF. In nucleotides, the CDR3 is TGTGCCAGTAGTATCCCCGGGACAGGGGACCCCGGGGAGCTGTTTTTT. The full variable domain, in which reference TRBV19 and TRBJ2-2 provide the parts outside the CDR3, is DGGITQSPKYLFRKEGQNVTLSCEQNLNHDAMYWYRQDPGQGLRLIYYSQIVNDFQKGDIAEGYSVSREKKESFPLTVTSAQKNPTAFYLCASSIPGTGDPGELFFGEGSRLTVL.

This chain uses TRBV29-1 with TRBJ2-2, with D maybe TRBD2 (5 bases). The CDR3 is made up of 14 amino acids. Trimming removed 3 bases from V and 5 bases from J, with 13 bases in between. Germline assignment: CDR1 SQVTM and CDR2 ANQGSEA. The CDR3 protein is CSVDGGLGTGELFF. The CDR3 bases are TGCAGCGTTGATGGCGGGCTCGGGACCGGGGAGCTGTTTTTT.

The sample holds one count of this clone. The rearrangement joins TRBV5-4 to TRBJ1-1, with D possibly matching TRBD1 (6 bases). CDR1 is SGHNT, CDR2 YYREEE, per germline (reference sequence). Trimming cost V 4 bases and J 4 bases, with 17 bases left between them. CDR3 length: 15 amino acids. The chain's CDR3 is CASSLVGGLGTEAFF. CDR3 bases: TGTGCCAGCAGCCTGGTAGGGGGACTAGGCACTGAAGCTTTCTTT. Drawing the rest from reference TRBV5-4 and TRBJ1-1, the complete variable domain is ETGVTQSPTHLIKTRGQQVTLRCSSQSGHNTVSWYQQALGQGPQFIFQYYREEENGRGNFPPRFSGLQFPNYSSELNVNALELDDSALYLCASSLVGGLGTEAFFGQGTRLTVV.

V gene TRBV7-9 combines with J gene TRBJ2-7; 9 bases align to TRBD1. Looked up from germline, CDR1 is SEHNR and CDR2 is FQNEAQ (reference sequence). This CDR3 comprises 15 residues. The junction had 12 bases not matched to a gene; V was cut back by 7 bases and J by 5 bases. The CDR3 bases are TGTGCCAGCACCCGTCGGGGGGACAGGGCGGACGAGCAGTACTTC. Translation gives CASTRRGDRADEQYF.

The chain recombines TRBV19 with TRBJ1-6; D might be TRBD1 (5 bases). The V gene lost 6 bases and the J gene lost 8 bases, with 8 bases spanning the gap. Per the germline V gene, CDR1 is LNHDA and CDR2 is SQIVND (reference sequence). The CDR3 sequence is 12 residues long. The CDR3 DNA reads as TGTGCCAGTAGGGACATGGATTCACCCCTCCACTTT. Translated: CASRDMDSPLHF.

The chain has TRBV5-5 and TRBJ1-5; D may be TRBD1 (5 bases). V lost 0 bases and J 1 base, leaving 5 bases between the germline ends. Germline CDR1 is SGHKS and CDR2 is YYEKEE (reference sequence). This CDR3 has 14 residues. CDR3 amino acids: CASSLDRSNQPQHF. The CDR3 bases are TGTGCCAGCAGCTTGGACAGGAGCAATCAGCCCCAGCATTTT.

The rearrangement links TRBV19 to TRBJ2-5, with 12 bases fitting TRBD2. Germline V CDR1 and CDR2: LNHDA, SQIVND (reference sequence). J was trimmed by 4 bases and V by 5 bases; bases with no gene match: 5. This CDR3 has 15 amino acids. The DNA for the CDR3 is TGTGCCAGTAGTCTAGCGGGGGGGCTGGGAGAGACCCAGTACTTC. As protein: CASSLAGGLGETQYF.

The chain is built from TRBV7-9 and TRBJ1-4; D may be TRBD1 (6 bases). This CDR3 is 14 amino acids long. Looked up from germline, CDR1 is SEHNR and CDR2 is FQNEAQ (reference sequence). Trimming took off 4 bases at V and 8 bases at J, with 14 bases between the two ends. CDR3 nucleotides: TGTGCCAGCAGCTACCAATTCCAGGGGGAAAAACTGTTTTTT. It is translated as CASSYQFQGEKLFF.

The chain uses TRBV6-2 or TRBV6-3 and TRBJ2-1; 7 bases are shared with TRBD1. The CDR3 is 17 amino acids. The germline gives CDR1 MNHEY, CDR2 SVGEGT. V shed 0 bases and J 5 bases; nucleotides not matched to a gene: 10. The CDR3 loop is CASSYSVSGGLHNEQFF. As DNA, the CDR3 is TGTGCCAGCAGTTACTCGGTGTCAGGGGGATTGCACAATGAGCAGTTCTTC.

In its sample, this clone was seen a few times. The chain employs TRBV7-8 and TRBJ1-5; maybe TRBD1 (5 bases). Germline V CDR1 and CDR2: SGHVS, FQNEAQ. The CDR3 has 15 amino acids. Trimming left V 5 bases short and J 4 bases short, with 15 bases between. As DNA, the CDR3 is TGTGCCAGCAGCCCCCAGGGACTGCAAAATCAGCCCCAGCATTTT. Translated: CASSPQGLQNQPQHF.

The chain joins TRBV7-2 to TRBJ1-2, with 9 bases that match TRBD1. This CDR3 contains 15 residues. The germline CDR1 and CDR2 sequences are SGHTA and FQGNSA. V was clipped by 0 bases and J by 4 bases; unmatched bases: 3. The CDR3 nucleotides are TGTGCCAGCAGCTTAGCCGGACAGGGGAGCTATGGCTACACCTTC. Amino acids: CASSLAGQGSYGYTF.

The chain is built from TRBV29-1 and TRBJ1-1; D possibly corresponds to TRBD1 (6 bases). The CDR3 consists of 10 residues. Germline loops: CDR1 SQVTM, CDR2 ANQGSEA. V was trimmed by 7 bases and J by 9 bases, leaving 12 bases between them. DNA of the CDR3: TGCAGCGGGGACATCGGCCAAGCTTTCTTT. Its protein is CSGDIGQAFF.

The V call is TRBV7-9, the J call TRBJ1-1; 8 positions agree with TRBD1. CDR1 SEHNR and CDR2 FQNEAQ come from the germline V gene (reference sequence). V was pared by 1 base and J by 5 bases, with 6 bases of the junction left unmatched. The CDR3 is made up of 15 amino acids. This chain's CDR3 is CASSLGTGTKTEAFF. The CDR3 coding sequence is TGTGCCAGCAGCTTAGGGACAGGGACCAAGACTGAAGCTTTCTTT.

The genes are TRBV6-6 and TRBJ1-1; D call uncertain. The germline V gene encodes CDR1 MNHNY and CDR2 SVGAGI (reference sequence). The CDR3 spans 13 residues. Trimming took 6 bases from V and 3 from J, leaving 11 bases between them. The CDR3 reads CASRARQDTEAFF. The CDR3 DNA sequence: TGTGCCAGCAGGGCCAGGCAAGACACTGAAGCTTTCTTT.

This clone was observed a handful of times. The V call is TRBV28, the J call TRBJ1-6; D unclear. Trimming took 10 bases from V and 14 from J, leaving 15 bases between them. Germline V gene data show CDR1 as MDHEN and CDR2 as SYDVKM. The CDR3 has 11 amino acids. The CDR3 DNA is TGTGCCACCTCCCCGGGTTTGGCCCTCCACTTT. Translated: CATSPGLALHF.

V and J are TRBV5-1 and TRBJ1-2; TRBD1 aligns across 7 bases. J was trimmed by 4 bases and V by 3 bases; bases with no gene match: 3. Germline CDR1 SGHRS, CDR2 YFSETQ. The CDR3 length is 13 residues. CDR3 residues: CASSSAGGYGYTF. The CDR3 region has the DNA TGCGCCAGCAGCTCTGCAGGGGGCTATGGCTACACCTTC.